A single sample gave rise to the 3 T cell receptor beta chains below, sequenced in a study of T cell responses to AZD1222 COVID-19 vaccine. The data were produced by immunoSEQ multiplex PCR, yet TCRdb's version contains in-frame clones alone and is incomplete. The repertoire holds about 110,000 clones, approximately 89% seen once, with 22% in the top ten. The sample here was peripheral blood, taken on day 0 of AZD1222 vaccination. The receptors here all came from an adult in good health.

The V and J genes are TRBV3-1 (or the pseudogene TRBV3-2) and TRBJ2-2; 10 nucleotides match TRBD2. V lost 4 bases to trimming and J lost 8 bases; unmatched junction nucleotides: 10. The CDR3 runs 16 residues. Germline lookup yields CDR1 LGHDT and CDR2 YNNKEL (reference sequence). The CDR3 nucleotides read TGTGCCAGCAGCCTTTCTAGCGGGGGCTCCGCGGGGGAGCTGTTTTTT. Translating gives CASSLSSGGSAGELFF.

This sequence joins TRBV6-2 or TRBV6-3 and TRBJ1-1; the D is unclear. Germline V gene lookup returns CDR1 MNHEY and CDR2 SVGEGT. The CDR3 has 14 amino acids. The germline V and J ends were trimmed by 3 bases and 4 bases, with 12 bases remaining between them. The CDR3 is CASSYEFRRTEAFF. The CDR3 DNA is TGTGCCAGCAGTTATGAGTTTCGTCGCACTGAAGCTTTCTTT.

Note on this clone: One junction end disagrees with the germline gene, perhaps due to a read error. The chain joins TRBV4-3 to TRBJ2-2; no clear D. Germline V CDR1 and CDR2: LGHNA, YSLEER. The CDR3 totals 14 residues. The CDR3 here is CASSQASNAGELFF. CDR3 in DNA: TGCGCCAGCAGCCAAGCGTCGAACGCCGGGGAGCTGTTTTTT.